A single sample gave rise to the 27 T cell receptor beta chains below, sequenced in a study of STAT5B mutations in CD4+ large granular lymphocyte leukemia. Using immunoSEQ multiplex PCR, the repertoire was profiled, and TCRdb retains in-frame clones only, with some absent. Among just over 40,000 clones listed, roughly four fifths were seen once. The sequencing sample was made of CD4+ T cells from blood buffy coats. These receptors were collected from a human donor in good health.

This clone was seen only once. The rearrangement uses TRBV7-9 and TRBJ2-5, with 11 bases that match TRBD2. Germline V gene data show CDR1 as SEHNR and CDR2 as FQNEAQ (reference sequence). The CDR3 consists of 18 residues. J lost 2 bases, V lost 6 bases, and 14 bases had no gene match. The CDR3 reads CASSPSLLAGGPQETQYF. The CDR3 coding sequence is TGTGCCAGCAGTCCGAGCCTCCTAGCGGGGGGCCCACAAGAGACCCAGTACTTC.

The CDR3 nucleotides read TGTGCCAGCAGCCTGGGGACAGTTAGCAATCAGCCCCAGCATTTT. Translation gives CASSLGTVSNQPQHF. The chain couples TRBV7-3 to TRBJ1-5, with TRBD1 identical over 7 bases. Germline V CDR1 and CDR2: SGHTA, FQGTGA. The CDR3 runs 15 residues. V lost 5 bases to trimming and J lost 0 bases; unmatched junction nucleotides: 4.

In its sample, this clone was seen once. The V and J genes are TRBV27 and TRBJ1-5, with 9 bases identical to TRBD1. The CDR3 is 16 amino acids. J was trimmed by 2 bases and V by 3 bases; bases with no gene match: 5. Germline CDR1 reads MNHEY; CDR2 reads SMNVEV (reference sequence). This CDR3 reads CASSFGTGTGNQPQHF. The CDR3 DNA sequence: TGTGCCAGCAGTTTCGGGACAGGGACAGGCAATCAGCCCCAGCATTTT.

The rearrangement links TRBV9 to TRBJ2-5; TRBD2 matches 8 bases. The CDR3 contains 16 residues. The germline CDR1 and CDR2 sequences are SGDLS and YYNGEE. V lost 0 bases, J lost 5 bases, and 9 bases stayed unmatched. The CDR3 DNA reads as TGTGCCAGCAGCGTAGGTCCGGGGGGGCCAGGGGAGACCCAGTACTTC. Protein sequence: CASSVGPGGPGETQYF. Complete variable domain (other parts from reference TRBV9 and TRBJ2-5): DSGVTQTPKHLITATGQRVTLRCSPRSGDLSVYWYQQSLDQGLQFLIQYYNGEERAKGNILERFSAQQFPDLHSELNLSSLELGDSALYFCASSVGPGGPGETQYFGPGTRLLVL.

The chain recombines TRBV19 with TRBJ1-3; D gene ambiguous. The CDR3 has 14 residues. Trimming shortened V by 6 bases and J by 0 bases, and 9 bases separated the two germline ends. Germline values: CDR1 LNHDA, CDR2 SQIVND (reference sequence). The CDR3 coding sequence is TGTGCCAGTAGAAAACAGACCTCTGGAAACACCATATATTTT. Its protein is CASRKQTSGNTIYF.

The chain recombines TRBV5-1 with TRBJ2-7; D is unresolved. This CDR3 comprises 14 residues. The germline gives CDR1 SGHRS, CDR2 YFSETQ. V gave up 1 base and J gave up 0 bases, with 8 bases separating them. The CDR3 protein is CASSLSSSSYEQYF. As DNA, the CDR3 is TGCGCCAGCAGCTTGTCGTCGAGCTCCTACGAGCAGTACTTC.

V and J are TRBV5-8 and TRBJ1-1; 10 nucleotides agree with TRBD1. The CDR3 sequence is 15 residues long. Germline CDR1 is SGHTS and CDR2 is YDEGEE. Losses at the gene ends were 3 bases for V and 1 base for J; bases not matched to a gene: 3. The CDR3 is CASSWDRGPNTEAFF. As DNA, the CDR3 is TGTGCCAGCAGCTGGGACAGGGGCCCGAACACTGAAGCTTTCTTT.

The chain is built from TRBV19 and TRBJ2-4, with TRBD2 matching 10 bases. From germline, CDR1 is LNHDA and CDR2 SQIVND (reference sequence). V lost 5 bases, J lost 6 bases, and 7 bases stayed unmatched. The CDR3 totals 15 residues. The CDR3 region has the DNA TGTGCCAGTAGTGGGGGGACTAGCGCAATAAACATTCAGTACTTC. It yields the protein CASSGGTSAINIQYF.

The count of this clone is one. The gene calls are TRBV19 and TRBJ2-5; tentatively, D is TRBD1 or TRBD2 (5 bases each). The ends were cut back, 4 bases at V and 0 bases at J, with 15 bases in the middle. Germline V CDR1 and CDR2: LNHDA, SQIVND (reference sequence). The CDR3 is 16 amino acids. CDR3 nucleotide sequence: TGTGCCAGTAGTACCCCCGGGGACCAGTACCAAGAGACCCAGTACTTC. It encodes CASSTPGDQYQETQYF.

The J gene is TRBJ2-3, the V gene TRBV7-3; 8 nucleotides line up with TRBD1. Germline CDR1 SGHTA, CDR2 FQGTGA. This CDR3 region has 15 residues. V was pared by 4 bases and J by 2 bases, with 5 bases of the junction left unmatched. This chain's CDR3 is CASSSDRADTDTQYF. The CDR3 DNA reads as TGTGCCAGCAGCTCGGACAGGGCCGACACAGATACGCAGTATTTT.

V is TRBV20-1 and J is TRBJ1-2; D is perhaps TRBD1 (6 bases). Per the germline V gene, CDR1 is DFQATT and CDR2 is SNEGSKA (reference sequence). The CDR3 length is 9 residues. CDR3 sequence reads: CTSDRGYTF. The CDR3 DNA reads as TGCACCTCCGACAGGGGCTACACCTTC.

V usage is TRBV4-3 and J usage is TRBJ1-5; D perhaps matches TRBD1 (5 bases). Germline V gene data show CDR1 as LGHNA and CDR2 as YSLEER. The V and J ends lost 0 bases and 8 bases respectively, with 11 bases between them. This CDR3 region has 14 residues. The CDR3 protein is CASSQEGGGKPQHF. The CDR3 DNA reads as TGCGCCAGCAGCCAAGAGGGGGGGGGTAAGCCCCAGCATTTT.

The CDR3 spells CAQQIRGNQETQYF. The CDR3 region has the DNA TGTGCCCAGCAAATCAGGGGTAACCAAGAGACCCAGTACTTC. The chain links TRBV2 to TRBJ2-5, with D maybe TRBD1 (6 bases). With 11 bases removed from V and 0 bases from J, the gap between germline ends came to 16 bases. This CDR3 has 14 amino acids. Germline V gives CDR1 SNHLY, CDR2 FYNNEI.

The chain carries TRBV10-3 and TRBJ2-3; TRBD2 matches at 11 bases. CDR1 ENHRY and CDR2 SYGVKD come from the germline V gene. The CDR3 has 17 residues. Unmatched junction bases numbered 5, after V lost 3 bases and J lost 0 bases. CDR3 nucleotides: TGTGCCATCAGTGAAATAGCGGGAGGGCCCAGCACAGATACGCAGTATTTT. The encoded protein is CAISEIAGGPSTDTQYF.

The chain joins TRBV27 to TRBJ2-3; 11 bases are shared with TRBD2. The CDR3 contains 18 residues. The germline CDR1 and CDR2 sequences are MNHEY and SMNVEV (reference sequence). Trimming at V came to 3 bases and at J to 3 bases, leaving 11 bases not matched to a gene. The CDR3 DNA sequence: TGTGCCAGCAGTTTCTTAGCGGGAGGGCCAGAATTTACAGATACGCAGTATTTT. Translated: CASSFLAGGPEFTDTQYF.

This chain links TRBV7-8 with TRBJ2-5; 7 nucleotides match TRBD1. This CDR3 is 14 amino acids long. The trim removed 5 bases at V and 7 bases at J, leaving 10 bases unmatched. Germline CDR1 is SGHVS and CDR2 is FQNEAQ. In nucleotides, the CDR3 is TGTGCCAGCAGCCAGGGACAGACCTTGTGGACCCAGTACTTC. Encoded protein: CASSQGQTLWTQYF.

The chain links TRBV6-1 to TRBJ1-3; no firm D call. V was clipped by 8 bases and J by 0 bases, with 8 bases between them. CDR3 length equals 13 residues. The germline gives CDR1 MNHNS, CDR2 SASEGT. CDR3 DNA sequence: TGTGCCAGCCCCCGGCCCTCTGGAAACACCATATATTTT. Protein product: CASPRPSGNTIYF.

This clone has more than one count but fewer than ten. This rearrangement joins TRBV10-3 to TRBJ2-7; 10 nucleotides match TRBD1. This CDR3 has 16 residues. J gave up 3 bases and V 4 bases, and 9 bases lay outside the gene matches. Germline assignment: CDR1 ENHRY and CDR2 SYGVKD. The CDR3 nucleotides read TGTGCCATCAGTGGGAACGAGGGACAGGGGATCTACGAGCAGTACTTC. Translating gives CAISGNEGQGIYEQYF.

The chain links TRBV29-1 to TRBJ1-1; D not resolved. The V gene's germline CDR1 is SQVTM and CDR2 ANQGSEA. Trimming shortened V by 6 bases and J by 1 base, and 12 bases separated the two germline ends. This CDR3 is 13 amino acids long. The CDR3 DNA reads as TGCAGCGTCTCGACAACTACGAACACTGAAGCTTTCTTT. Protein product: CSVSTTTNTEAFF.

The chain recombines TRBV30 with TRBJ2-1, with D unclear. Germline CDR1 GTSNPN, CDR2 SVGIG (reference sequence). The V gene lost 2 bases and the J gene lost 7 bases, with 9 bases spanning the gap. The CDR3 runs 12 residues. CDR3 DNA sequence: TGTGCCTGGAGTCCGGTGAGTAATGAGCAGTTCTTC. It specifies CAWSPVSNEQFF.

The chain uses TRBV10-3 and TRBJ1-4, with D possibly TRBD1 on 6 matching bases. Germline values: CDR1 ENHRY, CDR2 SYGVKD. The CDR3 loop spans 13 amino acids. Trimming cost V 10 bases and J 3 bases, with 12 bases left between them. The CDR3 spells CATADSANEKLFF. CDR3 bases: TGTGCCACGGCGGACAGTGCTAATGAAAAACTGTTTTTT.

V gene TRBV9 combines with J gene TRBJ2-7; D is possibly TRBD1 (5 bases). The CDR3 loop spans 14 amino acids. Per the germline V gene, CDR1 is SGDLS and CDR2 is YYNGEE. The V end lost 0 bases, the J end lost 2 bases, and 9 bases lay between the germline ends. Here the CDR3 reads CASSVDQGPYEQYF. The CDR3 DNA reads TGTGCCAGCAGCGTAGACCAGGGCCCCTACGAGCAGTACTTC.

The chain links TRBV6-1 to TRBJ2-5; TRBD1 agrees at 8 bases. Per germline, CDR1 MNHNS and CDR2 SASEGT. The CDR3 sequence is 14 residues long. V trimming: 5 bases; J trimming: 7 bases; junction bases outside the gene matches: 9. Here the CDR3 reads CASSPQGGSSTQYF. In DNA, the CDR3 is TGTGCCAGCAGTCCACAGGGGGGCTCTTCGACCCAGTACTTC.

The chain couples TRBV20-1 to TRBJ1-4, with a tentative D call TRBD1 (5 bases). The V gene's germline CDR1 is DFQATT and CDR2 SNEGSKA (reference sequence). The CDR3 has 11 residues. The CDR3 DNA sequence: TGCGGGGGACGGCTTAATGAAAAACTGTTTTTT. This translates into CGGRLNEKLFF.

This chain joins TRBV30 and TRBJ2-7; 7 nucleotides match TRBD2. With 2 bases clipped from V and 0 bases from J, the junction kept 4 bases outside the gene matches. CDR1 is GTSNPN, CDR2 SVGIG, per germline (reference sequence). The CDR3 runs to 14 residues. The DNA of the CDR3 is TGTGCCTGGAGTCCCGGGACTACCTCCTACGAGCAGTACTTC. Protein: CAWSPGTTSYEQYF.

V gene TRBV4-1 combines with J gene TRBJ1-3, with D unclear. V dropped 4 bases and J dropped 0 bases, with 13 bases sitting between them. CDR3 length: 16 residues. Germline V gene sequence: CDR1 MGHRA, CDR2 YSYEKL. CDR3 in DNA: TGCGCCAGCAGCCGGCCGGACGGTAACTCTGGAAACACCATATATTTT. Translated, it gives CASSRPDGNSGNTIYF.

This chain uses TRBV29-1 with TRBJ2-5, with 12 positions matching TRBD2. The CDR3 is 14 amino acids. J lost 5 bases, V lost 4 bases, and 5 bases had no gene match. Germline CDR1 reads SQVTM; CDR2 reads ANQGSEA. The CDR3 nucleotides read TGCAGCGTTGGGACTAGCGGGGTTTTGGAGACCCAGTACTTC. Amino acid sequence: CSVGTSGVLETQYF.